The sequence of this TCR beta chain was determined in a study of control samples from healthy donors and cancer patients. The CDR3 has 12 amino acids. Germline-derived CDR1 and CDR2 are GTSNPN and SVGIG (reference sequence). The V end lost 2 bases, the J end lost 0 bases, and 4 bases lay between the germline ends. Using immunoSEQ multiplex PCR, the repertoire was profiled, and TCRdb retains in-frame clones only, with some absent. The data contain some 140,000 clones, less than 90% of them singletons. Sequenced: blood. The sequence derives from a woman in her twenties or thirties in good health. This chain links TRBV30 with TRBJ1-1; D unresolved. CDR3 in amino acids: CAWSLLNTEAFF. CDR3 nucleotides: TGTGCCTGGAGTCTACTGAACACTGAAGCTTTCTTT.